This TCR beta chain was documented in a study of cytotoxic CD8 clonotypes in ibrutinib-treated CLL. Study-wide context: Across samples, productive templates numbered about 280,000 and productive rearrangements reached approximately 94,000 on average.

Study results and limitations: Public clonotypes (which were uncommon) either contracted or remained stable on treatment.

Sequencing sought depths of 1 in 200,000 to 1 in 1 million T cells. Produced via immunoSEQ multiplex PCR; TCRdb's table is partial and in-frame only. The sample has approximately 190,000 clones, nearly 80% seen once. Concerning this clone itself: The antigen is unknown.

Around 1.8 micrograms of genomic DNA (from cryopreserved PBMCs) were used for TCR beta libraries. V was clipped by 3 bases and J by 4 bases, with 2 bases between them. Germline CDR1 SGHTA, CDR2 FQGNSA. This CDR3 has 11 amino acids. The sample here was PBMCs, taken after 12 months of ibrutinib treatment. The chain uses TRBV7-2 and TRBJ2-3; D call uncertain. The sequence came from a human donor with chronic lymphocytic leukemia. CDR3 bases: TGTGCCAGCAGCTTCGCAGATACGCAGTATTTT. Translated: CASSFADTQYF.